Each of the 4 T cell receptor beta chains below was sequenced from the same sample in a study of T cells in Graves' hyperthyroidism and ophthalmopathy. RNA transcripts yielded amplified TCR beta CDR3 regions. First-round RT-PCR with HTBI primers amplified the TCR CDR3 region. TCRdb analysed the multiplex PCR reads with MiXCR anew, one entry per CDR3 protein. The sample lists hundreds of thousands of distinct CDR3 sequences, about 15% seen once, with roughly a sixth in the top ten. The sample was blood. The receptors shown here come from a woman younger than 30 with Graves' ophthalmopathy.

This sequence joins TRBV6-2 or TRBV6-3 and TRBJ1-5, with 7 bases identical to TRBD1. The CDR3 is 13 amino acids. CDR1 MNHEY and CDR2 SVGEGT come from the germline V gene. J gave up 5 bases and V 7 bases, and 5 bases lay outside the gene matches. CDR3 sequence reads: CASTTGRDQPQHF. The CDR3 bases are TGTGCCAGCACGACAGGGAGGGATCAGCCCCAGCATTTT.

The rearrangement uses TRBV15 and TRBJ2-1; a weak D match, TRBD2 (6 bases). With 0 bases removed from V and 9 bases from J, the gap between germline ends came to 18 bases. CDR3 length equals 16 residues. Germline assignment: CDR1 LNHNV and CDR2 YYDKDF (reference sequence). The CDR3 DNA is TGTGCCACCAGCAGAGATCCGACGGGAGTGAACGGTGAGCAGTTCTTC. Translating gives CATSRDPTGVNGEQFF.

This clonotype was counted many times. The chain combines TRBV28 with TRBJ1-1, with D unclear. The V gene's germline CDR1 is MDHEN and CDR2 SYDVKM. Trimming left V 6 bases short and J 1 base short, with 9 bases between. This CDR3 comprises 13 residues. CDR3 region: CASSQWGNTEAFF. The CDR3 DNA sequence: TGTGCCAGCAGCCAATGGGGGAACACTGAAGCTTTCTTT.

This sequence joins TRBV6-5 and TRBJ2-1; 9 bases line up with TRBD1. Germline assignment: CDR1 MNHEY and CDR2 SVGAGI. The CDR3 length is 16 residues. Germline trimming cut 5 bases from V and 8 bases from J; bases unmatched to any gene: 13. The CDR3 is CASSHLERTGEYEQFF. The CDR3 region has the DNA TGTGCCAGCAGTCACCTTGAGAGGACAGGGGAGTATGAGCAGTTCTTC.